This TCR beta chain was recorded in a study of cytomegalovirus exposure and HLA in healthy donors. Trimming took off 7 bases at V and 2 bases at J, with 14 bases between the two ends. The CDR3 loop spans 15 amino acids. The germline gives CDR1 MDHEN, CDR2 SYDVKM. In the PCR, 60 Vbeta and 13 Jbeta primers were used. Repertoires were generated with immunoSEQ multiplex PCR, while TCRdb's copy carries only in-frame clones and drops some. The data contain tens of thousands of clones, less than 80% of them singletons. This clone was seen just once. Its antigen is unidentified. Notes on the study in general: Through in vitro validation, three CMV-associated chains were shown to be specific for CMV antigens. Among TCR sequences, most were rare, though some public TCRs appeared in many donors. For most TCR beta V segments, an earlier analysis put the productive rate at about 90% or about 30% of the time.

The TCR was taken from a woman aged 45-59 years in good health and CMV-seropositive. J is TRBJ2-2 and V is TRBV28; D is unclear. Sequenced input: PBMCs. The CDR3 DNA reads as TGTGCCAGCAAATCCACAGAGCTAAACACCGGGGAGCTGTTTTTT. It yields the protein CASKSTELNTGELFF. Filled out from reference TRBV28 and TRBJ2-2, the complete variable domain reads DVKVTQSSRYLVKRTGEKVFLECVQDMDHENMFWYRQDPGLGLRLIYFSYDVKMKEKGDIPEGYSVSREKKERFSLILESASTNQTSMYLCASKSTELNTGELFFGEGSRLTVL.